The T cell receptor beta chain described here comes from a study of response to subunit inactivated influenza vaccine (dated by TCRdb to between 2017 and 2018). About the study as a whole: To follow how T cells responded to a trivalent subunit inactivated influenza vaccine, the researchers relied on deep quantitative profiling of the T cell receptor repertoire.

The CDR3 measures 15 amino acids from cysteine to phenylalanine. The retained sequence is limited to the CDR3, 45 bases, with the frame set at the first base. V is pruned by 5 bases and J by 3 bases, leaving 6 bases of the junction without a gene match. CDR1 and CDR2, per the germline V gene, are SGHAT and FQNNGV. Concerning this clonotype itself: Its binding antigen is unknown. Base qualities were left out, and no much larger clone turns up one base away.

The paper's findings and limits, for the study overall: It was suggested by the authors that each seasonal influenza vaccination may recruit only a limited number of new T cells.

The library was prepared using RT-PCR. The sequencer was an Illumina HiSeq 2500. In-frame beta chains were kept once TCRdb had trimmed the public reads at Q25 with fastp and called clones with MiXCR. Rows merge per CDR3 protein into single entries with the most common DNA and genes. This sample gives about 540,000 distinct CDR3 sequences in total; around 25% of them show up just once. Approximately 3% of the sample rests with the top ten. The sample also formed part of further work on T cells expressing NK-cell markers. As that second study puts it: TCR beta cDNA libraries were made by 5'RACE template switching that added a universal primer site and unique molecular identifiers. In sorted CD3+CD56+NKG2C+, CD3+CD56+NKG2C- and CD3+CD56-NKG2C+ T-cell subsets from roughly 8 donors, TCR beta-chain repertoires were profiled. Among the eight sequenced donors, seven were HCMV-seropositive and one was HCMV-seronegative. To restrict sorting to alphabetaTCR-expressing T cells, an anti-gammadeltaTCR antibody was added in several experiments. In more than five donors, the dominant CD3+CD56+NKG2C+ clonotypes ranked among the top 10 CD8+ clonotypes, making up about 1.0-8% of CD8+ T cells. Those dominant clonotypes were again the most abundant among CD3+CD56-NKG2C+ cells in a few donors, at roughly 25-60.1%. It remained unclear whether the expanded NKG2C-expressing T cell clones were specific for HCMV antigens. All eight donors whose samples were sequenced were randomly selected healthy volunteers, three of them men and five women. To determine HCMV serostatus, a commercial ELISA kit was used to detect HCMV-specific IgG in serum. Peripheral blood mononuclear cells were isolated from blood by Ficoll density gradient centrifugation. CD4+ and CD8+ T cells were isolated from PBMC by magnetic immunoseparation with Miltenyi isolation kits. Synthesis of cDNA was primed from the TCR beta constant segment and was followed by two consecutive PCR amplification steps. Libraries were sequenced as 2 x 150 bp reads on Illumina HiSeq 2000/2500, MiSeq or NextSeq. MIGEC was used to demultiplex reads and group the reads by UMI, and MiTCR was used to assemble and quantify clonotypes. Only TCR cDNA sequences supported by at least two reads were kept to exclude erroneous sequences. Downstream repertoire analysis used the tcR package, and clonotypes were matched across fractions by CDR3 nucleotide sequence plus V segment. VDJmatch was used to annotate antigen specificity against VDJdb, with one amino acid substitution allowed in CDR3.

The sequence was collected from a man over 45 who received an inactivated influenza vaccine. Donor details come from another sample of the same person, matched by shared clones. Recombination joined TRBV11-2 with TRBJ2-7, with 11 bases in between that match TRBD1. Sequenced here: CD4+ T cells sorted from PBMCs, sampled roughly 13 days after vaccination. CDR3 region: CASSAGTGGFYEQYF. The nucleotides are TGTGCCAGCAGCGCCGGGACAGGGGGTTTCTACGAGCAGTACTTC.